Sequencing of this T cell receptor (beta chain) was carried out in a study of shared clonotypes between healthy human individuals. Measured with immunoSEQ multiplex PCR; TCRdb has only the in-frame clones, and not every one. In the table there are 2 million to 3 million clones, approximately 92% of which are singletons. J lost 7 bases, V lost 0 bases, and 9 bases had no gene match. The CDR3 sequence is 17 residues long. Germline lookup yields CDR1 MGHRA and CDR2 YSYEKL. The chain is built from TRBV4-1 and TRBJ1-6; 7 bases fit TRBD1. Sequenced: naive CD4+ T cells sorted from blood. Regarding subset: CD45RA+ positively selected. The receptor was derived from a man in his late teens or twenties in good health. The DNA of the CDR3 is TGCGCCAGCAGCCAAGAATCGACAGGGTTAGGCAATTCACCCCTCCACTTT. Protein product: CASSQESTGLGNSPLHF.